One and the same sample provided the 3 T cell receptor beta chains below, sequenced in a study of blood T cells in healthy people across ages. Primers used in a second PCR of roughly 7 to 12 cycles were a sample-barcoded 5' primer and a J-beta primer mix. TCRdb re-derived calls from the 5' RACE reads in MiXCR, one entry per CDR3 protein. The sample yields almost 1 million distinct CDR3 sequences, about 53% seen once. Sequencing input: blood. The receptor source for this set is a woman in her sixties or seventies in good health.

The rearrangement uses TRBV18 and TRBJ2-5; D may be TRBD2 (6 bases). The closer fit of TRBJ2-7 to the DNA end suggests the J call may be wrong. This CDR3 is built from 15 residues. Per germline, CDR1 KGHSH and CDR2 LQKENI. The CDR3 loop is CASSPSGRAAYEQYF. DNA of the CDR3: TGTGCCAGCTCACCCAGCGGGCGGGCCGCCTACGAGCAGTACTTC.

The chain links TRBV28 to TRBJ2-5, with 12 bases matching TRBD2. There are 16 residues in the CDR3. The V and J ends lost 4 bases and 11 bases, in that order; junction bases with no gene match: 14. Germline values: CDR1 MDHEN, CDR2 SYDVKM. CDR3 DNA: TGTGCCAGCAGTTCATCCCTAGCGGGAGGGCCTAATGAGCAGTACTTC. Encoded protein: CASSSSLAGGPNEQYF.

The CDR3, as DNA: TGCAGTGCTAGACGGGAGAGGGACAATGAGCAGTTCTTC. It is translated as CSARRERDNEQFF. This chain uses TRBV20-1 with TRBJ2-1, with D tentatively TRBD2 (6 bases). V lost 2 bases and J 5 bases, leaving 10 bases between the germline ends. This CDR3 comprises 13 residues. The V gene's germline CDR1 is DFQATT and CDR2 SNEGSKA (reference sequence).